This TCR beta chain came from a study of shared clonotypes between healthy human individuals. The naive CD8 subset, CD45RO-negative cells positively selected for CCR7, excluded terminally differentiated effector memory CD45RA+ cells. CDR3 length: 17 amino acids. The germline V gene encodes CDR1 SGHAT and CDR2 FQNNGV. V was shortened by 2 bases and J by 4 bases, with 20 bases between the two germline ends. Measured with immunoSEQ multiplex PCR; TCRdb has only the in-frame clones, and not every one. Seen here are a few million clones, 93% observed once, and the top ten hold around 1.8%. This chain links TRBV11-2 with TRBJ1-2; D not certain. The source of this sequence is a man between 18 and 29 years old in good health. Some clones in this sample may be carry-over from other donors' samples. The sequenced material came from naive CD8+ T cells from PBMCs. CDR3 sequence reads: CASSLIPGEVGPYGYTF. The CDR3 nucleotides read TGTGCCAGCAGCTTAATCCCAGGCGAAGTAGGCCCCTATGGCTACACCTTC. The variable domain in full, with the rest retrieved from reference TRBV11-2 and TRBJ1-2, is EAGVAQSPRYKIIEKRQSVAFWCNPISGHATLYWYQQILGQGPKLLIQFQNNGVVDDSQLPKDRFSAERLKGVDSTLKIQPAKLEDSAVYLCASSLIPGEVGPYGYTFGSGTRLTVV.